These 25 T cell receptor beta chains originate from one sample sequenced in a study of T cell responses to AZD1222 COVID-19 vaccine. Libraries were prepared by immunoSEQ multiplex PCR; TCRdb keeps only in-frame clonotypes and omits some of them. The table has around 120,000 clones, just over 90% seen once. The specimen was peripheral blood, collected 28 days after the second AZD1222 dose. The origin of the receptors is an adult who received the AZD1222 COVID-19 vaccine.

The gene calls are TRBV7-9 and TRBJ1-1; D not certain. CDR3 size: 13 residues. In germline, CDR1 is SEHNR, CDR2 FQNEAQ (reference sequence). V was cut by 5 bases and J by 1 base, with 8 bases left in between. CDR3 in DNA: TGTGCCAGCAGCCCCGTACGGAACACTGAAGCTTTCTTT. It encodes CASSPVRNTEAFF.

V is TRBV10-3 and J is TRBJ2-7, with D unresolved. This CDR3 spans 12 amino acids. V was shortened by 2 bases and J by 6 bases, with 8 bases between the two germline ends. CDR1 is ENHRY and CDR2 is SYGVKD in the germline V gene. This CDR3 is CAISELNTEQYF. DNA of the CDR3: TGTGCCATCAGTGAGCTGAACACCGAGCAGTACTTC.

The chain couples TRBV4-3 to TRBJ2-7; 7 bases agree with TRBD1. Trimming took 0 bases from V and 0 from J; bases not matched to a gene: 8. Germline-derived CDR1 and CDR2 are LGHNA and YSLEER. There are 17 residues in the CDR3. The DNA for the CDR3 is TGCGCCAGCAGCCAAGATCGACAGGGAATCGCCTCCTACGAGCAGTACTTC. Residues: CASSQDRQGIASYEQYF.

V is TRBV7-6 and J is TRBJ2-7; 14 bases align to TRBD2. Trimming cost V 8 bases and J 3 bases; bases outside gene matches: 3. Germline assignment: CDR1 SGHVS and CDR2 FNYEAQ. CDR3 length: 14 residues. CDR3 sequence (DNA): TGTGCCAGCGCTGGGACTAGCGGGAGCTACGAGCAGTACTTC. Its protein product is CASAGTSGSYEQYF.

This chain connects TRBV4-1 to TRBJ2-1; D unresolved. V was pared by 1 base and J by 3 bases, with 13 bases between. CDR3 length equals 16 residues. In germline, CDR1 is MGHRA, CDR2 YSYEKL. The CDR3 DNA sequence: TGCGCCAGCAGCCAAGGATCTCTCAGAAGCTACAATGAGCAGTTCTTC. Its protein is CASSQGSLRSYNEQFF.

This chain links TRBV10-3 with TRBJ1-2; D is possibly TRBD1 (5 bases). Germline-derived CDR1 and CDR2 are ENHRY and SYGVKD. The CDR3 sequence is 13 residues long. V shed 3 bases and J shed 5 bases, with 10 bases lying between them. CDR3 region: CAISEDSLYGYTF. CDR3 bases: TGTGCCATCAGTGAAGACAGCCTTTATGGCTACACCTTC.

The chain links TRBV6-6 to TRBJ1-5; 8 bases line up with TRBD1. CDR1 is MNHNY and CDR2 is SVGAGI in the germline V gene (reference sequence). V shed 5 bases and J 7 bases; nucleotides not matched to a gene: 10. This CDR3 has 15 amino acids. For the CDR3, the DNA is TGTGCCAGCAGTCCTACAGGGGGAGGAAAGCAGCCCCAGCATTTT. This gives the protein CASSPTGGGKQPQHF.

The chain carries TRBV5-6 and TRBJ2-4; D remains ambiguous. Germline-derived CDR1 and CDR2 are SGHDT and YYEEEE. Trimming shortened V by 4 bases and J by 9 bases, and 11 bases separated the two germline ends. CDR3 size: 12 residues. Here the CDR3 DNA reads TGTGCCAGCAGCCGAGGAGTCGCCATTCAGTACTTC. It encodes CASSRGVAIQYF.

The rearrangement uses TRBV7-9 and TRBJ2-4; a possible D gene is TRBD2 (5 bases). V gave up 10 bases and J gave up 8 bases, with 9 bases separating them. Germline CDR1 reads SEHNR; CDR2 reads FQNEAQ (reference sequence). This CDR3 region has 10 residues. Here the CDR3 DNA reads TGTGCCATCTCCGGGGACATTCAGTACTTC. Protein: CAISGDIQYF.

The rearrangement joins TRBV6-5 to TRBJ1-3; D not certain. V lost 8 bases and J lost 9, with 11 bases in between. The CDR3 length is 11 residues. Germline V gene sequence: CDR1 MNHEY, CDR2 SVGAGI. CDR3 loop: CASRLPGTIYF. DNA of the CDR3: TGTGCCAGCCGTTTGCCGGGCACCATATATTTT.

The V gene is TRBV6-5, the J gene TRBJ1-2; TRBD1 might be the D (6 bases). CDR3 size: 15 residues. The germline CDR1 and CDR2 sequences are MNHEY and SVGAGI. V lost 5 bases and J lost 6, with 19 bases in between. The CDR3 spells CASSRMDRFLHGYTF. CDR3 DNA sequence: TGTGCCAGCAGTAGAATGGACAGATTCCTACATGGCTACACCTTC.

Only one count was recorded for this clone. The chain recombines TRBV18 with TRBJ2-1, with a weak D call TRBD1 (6 bases). V lost 5 bases and J lost 0, with 14 bases in between. In germline, CDR1 is KGHSH, CDR2 LQKENI. The CDR3 contains 16 residues. DNA of the CDR3: TGTGCCAGCTCAGCCCCAGGGGTAACCTCCTACAATGAGCAGTTCTTC. It specifies CASSAPGVTSYNEQFF. The full variable domain, its missing parts supplied by reference TRBV18 and TRBJ2-1, is NAGVMQNPRHLVRRRGQEARLRCSPMKGHSHVYWYRQLPEEGLKFMVYLQKENIIDESGMPKERFSAEFPKEGPSILRIQQVVRGDSAAYFCASSAPGVTSYNEQFFGPGTRLTVL.

The J gene is TRBJ1-1, the V gene TRBV25-1; D is undetermined. V was pared by 5 bases and J by 8 bases, with 12 bases between. Germline V gene data show CDR1 as MGHDK and CDR2 as SYGVNS. The length of the CDR3 is 12 residues. The CDR3 DNA reads TGTGCCAGCAGTCGCCTCAATAGGGAAGCTTTCTTT. Translated, it gives CASSRLNREAFF.

This clone was counted a single time. This sequence joins TRBV29-1 and TRBJ2-7, with 9 nucleotides matching TRBD1. The CDR3 runs 16 residues. V shed 7 bases, J shed 2 bases, and the junction held 15 bases outside the gene matches. The germline gives CDR1 SQVTM, CDR2 ANQGSEA. The CDR3: CSAQAGTGKEAYEQYF. CDR3 nucleotides: TGCAGCGCCCAAGCCGGGACAGGGAAAGAAGCCTACGAGCAGTACTTC.

The gene calls are TRBV9 and TRBJ1-1; possible D gene TRBD1, 6 bases. The germline V gene encodes CDR1 SGDLS and CDR2 YYNGEE. V shed 3 bases and J shed 4 bases, with 13 bases lying between them. This CDR3 has 14 residues. As DNA, the CDR3 is TGTGCCAGCAGCGCTAGTGGGGGCATCACTGAAGCTTTCTTT. Translating gives CASSASGGITEAFF.

This chain connects TRBV27 to TRBJ1-2, with D possibly matching TRBD1 (5 bases). The germline V gene has CDR1 MNHEY and CDR2 SMNVEV (reference sequence). V was cut by 6 bases and J by 8 bases, with 22 bases left in between. CDR3 length: 15 residues. CDR3 sequence: CASRGTIGRTRGYTF. In nucleotides, the CDR3 is TGTGCCAGCAGGGGGACCATCGGCAGGACTCGGGGCTACACCTTC.

This clone has only one observation. DNA of the CDR3: TGCGCCAGCCGGGACGGAGTCTCTGGGGCCAACGTCCTGACTTTC. Translated, it gives CASRDGVSGANVLTF. The chain carries TRBV5-1 and TRBJ2-6; D may correspond to TRBD1 or TRBD2 (5 bases each). Germline lookup yields CDR1 SGHRS and CDR2 YFSETQ. CDR3 length: 15 residues. Trimming cost V 7 bases and J 0 bases, with 11 bases left between them. The variable domain in full, with the rest retrieved from reference TRBV5-1 and TRBJ2-6, is KAGVTQTPRYLIKTRGQQVTLSCSPISGHRSVSWYQQTPGQGLQFLFEYFSETQRNKGNFPGRFSGRQFSNSRSEMNVSTLELGDSALYLCASRDGVSGANVLTFGAGSRLTVL.

In this sample, this clone turned up once. The chain combines TRBV5-1 with TRBJ2-1, with D unclear. The V gene lost 4 bases and the J gene lost 4 bases, with 9 bases spanning the gap. The CDR3 loop spans 13 amino acids. Germline CDR1 reads SGHRS; CDR2 reads YFSETQ. Here the CDR3 reads CASSHDGYNEQFF. In nucleotides, the CDR3 is TGCGCCAGCAGCCACGACGGATACAATGAGCAGTTCTTC.

The chain joins TRBV25-1 to TRBJ2-1; unclear D gene. Germline CDR1 is MGHDK and CDR2 is SYGVNS. V dropped 6 bases and J dropped 2 bases, with 5 bases sitting between them. The CDR3 totals 12 residues. CDR3 DNA: TGTGCCAGCAGCCGAGCCTACAATGAGCAGTTCTTC. Its protein is CASSRAYNEQFF.

This chain uses TRBV2 with TRBJ1-3; TRBD1 might be the D (5 bases). CDR1 is SNHLY, CDR2 FYNNEI, per germline. V dropped 3 bases and J dropped 4 bases, with 10 bases sitting between them. The CDR3 has 14 residues. CDR3: CASSELGGGNTIYF. The CDR3, as DNA: TGTGCCAGCAGTGAGCTGGGGGGGGGAAACACCATATATTTT.

The chain uses TRBV10-3 and TRBJ2-7; TRBD1 matches at 8 bases. Germline V gives CDR1 ENHRY, CDR2 SYGVKD. The CDR3 consists of 15 residues. V dropped 0 bases and J dropped 3; count of bases not matched to a gene: 4. The CDR3 reads CAISESLQGDYEQYF. In DNA, the CDR3 is TGTGCCATCAGTGAGTCCCTACAGGGGGACTACGAGCAGTACTTC.

V usage is TRBV3-1 (or the pseudogene TRBV3-2) and J usage is TRBJ2-7, with 7 nucleotides matching TRBD2. Germline CDR1 and CDR2: LGHDT and YNNKEL (reference sequence). After removal of 4 bases from V and 2 bases from J, the junction contained 11 bases not matched to a gene. The CDR3 covers 16 residues. The CDR3 nucleotides are TGTGCCAGCAGCCGTCGACTAGCCGCATTACCCTACGAGCAGTACTTC. This codes for CASSRRLAALPYEQYF.

This sequence joins TRBV4-1 and TRBJ2-1, with TRBD2 identical over 13 bases. The CDR3 is made up of 17 amino acids. CDR1 is MGHRA and CDR2 is YSYEKL in the germline V gene. V was clipped by 4 bases and J by 6 bases; unmatched bases: 9. The CDR3 loop reads CASSPRAGTSGVNEQFF. CDR3 coding DNA: TGCGCCAGCAGCCCCCGGGCCGGGACTAGCGGGGTCAATGAGCAGTTCTTC.

The V and J genes are TRBV24-1 and TRBJ2-1; D gene unclear. The CDR3 loop spans 13 amino acids. Germline lookup yields CDR1 KGHDR and CDR2 SFDVKD. V was trimmed by 5 bases and J by 5 bases, leaving 9 bases between them. In DNA, the CDR3 is TGTGCCACCAGTGCTACGGACCACAATGAGCAGTTCTTC. This gives the protein CATSATDHNEQFF.

The chain combines TRBV7-2 with TRBJ1-1; D is uncertain. The CDR3 length is 14 residues. V shed 1 base and J shed 2 bases, with 8 bases lying between them. Germline V gene data show CDR1 as SGHTA and CDR2 as FQGNSA. CDR3 region: CASSLDSSNTEAFF. CDR3 in DNA: TGTGCCAGCAGCTTAGATTCGTCTAACACTGAAGCTTTCTTT.